This T cell receptor beta chain derives from a study of regulatory T cells in long-lasting Graves disease. Sample time point: newly diagnosed GD, antithyroid drugs for less than 3 months. From PBMCs, RNA was extracted and then used to make the TCR library. The TCR beta library used iRepertoire HTBI primers with Arm-PCR amplification of CDR3. TCRdb reanalysed the multiplex PCR reads using MiXCR and keeps one entry per CDR3 protein. The sample consists of about 460,000 distinct CDR3 sequences, 13% to 15% of them appearing once. Only a few counts were recorded for this clonotype. The same data also went into a second study, on T cells in Graves' hyperthyroidism and ophthalmopathy.

This receptor was taken from a woman aged 45-59 years with Graves disease. The sample consisted of peripheral blood mononuclear cells (PBMCs), taken at new diagnosis, from a patient treated with antithyroid drugs.

Here the CDR3 reads CASSQFSGANTGELFF. The CDR3, as DNA: TGTGCCAGCAGCCAATTTAGCGGAGCAAACACCGGGGAGCTGTTTTTT. The chain links TRBV3-1 to TRBJ2-2; perhaps TRBD2 as D (6 bases). Trimming cost V 2 bases and J 2 bases, with 12 bases left between them. This CDR3 is 16 amino acids long. CDR1 LGHDT and CDR2 YNNKEL come from the germline V gene (reference sequence).